Each of the 29 T cell receptor beta chains below was sequenced from the same sample in a study of T cells in tumors after PD-1 blockade. The sample's time point: second of two pre-therapy site-matched biopsies about 9 weeks apart. This table comes from immunoSEQ multiplex PCR, and its TCRdb copy is limited to in-frame clones, with some not included. Of about 2,000 clones listed, about 74% were seen once; the top ten hold roughly 12%. Sequenced material: tumor tissue, taken before anti-PD-1 treatment. The receptors were gathered from a human donor with basal cell carcinoma.

The J gene is TRBJ2-3, the V gene TRBV12-3 or TRBV12-4, with D unresolved. This CDR3 comprises 11 residues. V was pared by 7 bases and J by 3 bases, with 5 bases between. The CDR3 DNA is TGTGCCAGCACCAATACAGATACGCAGTATTTT. It yields the protein CASTNTDTQYF.

By proportion, this clone is large. The V and J genes are TRBV6-2 or TRBV6-3 and TRBJ2-7; unclear D gene. The CDR3 covers 17 residues. V was clipped by 0 bases and J by 6 bases, with 21 bases between them. In germline, CDR1 is MNHEY, CDR2 SVGEGT. CDR3 nucleotides: TGTGCCAGCAGTTACTCAAGCCTCGGGCTCACGCTGGGCGAGCAGTACTTC. Residues: CASSYSSLGLTLGEQYF.

This clone is large (0.1 to 1%) in the sample. V usage is TRBV15 and J usage is TRBJ2-7; no clear D. V lost 3 bases, J lost 2 bases, and 8 bases lay in between. From germline, CDR1 is LNHNV and CDR2 YYDKDF (reference sequence). The CDR3 extends over 13 amino acids. The CDR3 is CATSSAQAYEQYF. The CDR3, as DNA: TGTGCCACCAGCAGCGCCCAGGCCTACGAGCAGTACTTC.

This clone was found a few times. The chain combines TRBV7-2 with TRBJ1-1; D is unresolved. Germline loops: CDR1 SGHTA, CDR2 FQGNSA. Trimming shortened V by 2 bases and J by 1 base, and 8 bases separated the two germline ends. This CDR3 is 14 amino acids long. The CDR3 loop is CASSLLAGNTEAFF. The CDR3, as DNA: TGTGCCAGCAGCTTACTGGCGGGGAACACTGAAGCTTTCTTT.

This clone turned up a few times. The chain couples TRBV5-6 to TRBJ2-1, with D perhaps matching TRBD1 or TRBD2 (5 bases each). The CDR3 has 15 amino acids. Trimming left V 0 bases short and J 6 bases short, with 13 bases between. CDR1 SGHDT and CDR2 YYEEEE come from the germline V gene. CDR3 bases: TGTGCCAGCAGCTTGGTCAGGGACGGGTTCAATGAGCAGTTCTTC. Translating gives CASSLVRDGFNEQFF.

The chain is built from TRBV5-1 and TRBJ2-3; possibly TRBD2 for D (5 bases). Trimming left V 8 bases short and J 1 base short, with 14 bases between. The CDR3 loop spans 14 amino acids. Germline V CDR1 and CDR2: SGHRS, YFSETQ. In DNA form, the CDR3 reads TGCGCCAGTGTCGTAGAGGGAGGCACAGATACGCAGTATTTT. As protein: CASVVEGGTDTQYF.

This clone occurred a few times. This chain joins TRBV10-3 and TRBJ2-7; D is possibly TRBD1 or TRBD2 (6 bases each). The CDR3 is 14 residues long. Trimming removed 2 bases from V and 0 bases from J, with 8 bases in between. Germline CDR1 is ENHRY and CDR2 is SYGVKD. CDR3 protein: CAISERGDSYEQYF. In nucleotides, the CDR3 is TGTGCCATCAGTGAGAGGGGGGACTCCTACGAGCAGTACTTC.

The genes are TRBV5-5 and TRBJ2-5; 8 bases match TRBD2. V lost 4 bases to trimming and J lost 2 bases; unmatched junction nucleotides: 4. The CDR3 extends over 14 amino acids. Germline CDR1 is SGHKS and CDR2 is YYEKEE (reference sequence). CDR3 loop: CASSREGGQETQYF. As DNA, the CDR3 is TGTGCCAGCAGCCGGGAGGGGGGGCAAGAGACCCAGTACTTC.

This clone was recorded a few times. The V and J genes are TRBV27 and TRBJ2-1; 11 bases are shared with TRBD2. With V trimmed by 2 bases and J by 2 bases, 8 bases remained unmatched. The CDR3 loop spans 18 amino acids. CDR1 MNHEY and CDR2 SMNVEV come from the germline V gene (reference sequence). As DNA, the CDR3 is TGTGCCAGCAGTTTACTAGCGGGGGGCCGCAGCCCCTACAATGAGCAGTTCTTC. Its protein product is CASSLLAGGRSPYNEQFF.

This clone was seen a handful of times. This sequence joins TRBV28 and TRBJ2-2, with TRBD1 matching over 10 bases. Germline V gene data show CDR1 as MDHEN and CDR2 as SYDVKM. The CDR3 runs 16 residues. Trimming cost V 3 bases and J 3 bases; bases outside gene matches: 4. The DNA of the CDR3 is TGTGCCAGCAGTTTCGGACAGGGGGTACACACCGGGGAGCTGTTTTTT. Amino acids: CASSFGQGVHTGELFF.

Only one count was recorded for this clone. The chain links TRBV18 to TRBJ2-5, with 8 bases matching TRBD1. Per germline, CDR1 KGHSH and CDR2 LQKENI. J gave up 2 bases and V 5 bases, and 4 bases lay outside the gene matches. The CDR3 has 14 residues. Written as DNA, the CDR3 is TGTGCCAGCTCAAACGACAGGGGACAAGAGACCCAGTACTTC. Amino acid sequence: CASSNDRGQETQYF.

A few counts support this clone. The V call is TRBV19, the J call TRBJ2-5, with a tentative D call TRBD2 (7 bases). V was shortened by 2 bases and J by 2 bases, with 12 bases between the two germline ends. Germline CDR1 is LNHDA and CDR2 is SQIVND (reference sequence). This CDR3 is built from 15 residues. The CDR3 region has the DNA TGTGCCAGTAGTATACTCGGGGGGACACAAGAGACCCAGTACTTC. Its protein product is CASSILGGTQETQYF.

Notes on this clone: One end of the junction does not line up with germline, which may come from a read error. The J gene is TRBJ2-7, the V gene TRBV7-8; D is possibly TRBD2 (5 bases). CDR1 is SGHVS, CDR2 FQNEAQ, per germline. The CDR3 has 14 residues. Here the CDR3 reads CASSLGGSVYGQYF. DNA for the CDR3: TGTGCCAGCAGCTTAGGAGGGTCGGTGTACGGGCAGTACTTC.

The rearrangement uses TRBV24-1 and TRBJ1-2, with D possibly matching TRBD1 (5 bases). Between the trimmed V and J ends, which lost 4 bases and 5 bases, there was a span of 28 bases. The germline CDR1 and CDR2 sequences are KGHDR and SFDVKD. CDR3 size: 19 residues. CDR3 region: CATSDPLAWGPEGGYGYTF. The CDR3 DNA is TGTGCCACCAGTGACCCCCTTGCATGGGGCCCGGAGGGAGGATATGGCTACACCTTC.

This clone was seen a handful of times. V gene TRBV7-9 combines with J gene TRBJ1-1, with D unresolved. This CDR3 contains 13 residues. CDR1 is SEHNR and CDR2 is FQNEAQ in the germline V gene (reference sequence). Deletions cut 4 bases from V and 1 base from J, with 7 bases between. The CDR3, as DNA: TGTGCCAGCAGCTCAACGGGGAACACTGAAGCTTTCTTT. Its translation: CASSSTGNTEAFF.

This clone is large (0.1 to 1%) by share. The chain links TRBV4-1 to TRBJ2-7; D tentatively reads TRBD1 or TRBD2 (6 bases each). This CDR3 is 15 amino acids long. Trimming took off 1 base at V and 4 bases at J, with 14 bases between the two ends. Germline V gene data show CDR1 as MGHRA and CDR2 as YSYEKL. For the CDR3, the DNA is TGCGCCAGCAGCCAAGCGGGGGCGGCGGAGTACGAGCAGTACTTC. Translating gives CASSQAGAAEYEQYF.

V is TRBV15 and J is TRBJ2-3; 7 nucleotides agree with TRBD2. V gave up 1 base and J gave up 4 bases; unmatched junction bases: 8. The CDR3 is made up of 16 amino acids. CDR1 and CDR2 (germline): LNHNV, YYDKDF (reference sequence). CDR3 loop: CATSRGETGGSDTQYF. In nucleotides, the CDR3 is TGTGCCACCAGCAGAGGCGAAACGGGGGGTTCAGATACGCAGTATTTT.

The CDR3 DNA reads as TGTGCCATCAGTGAGGGCTCCTCCTACGAGCAGTACTTC. As protein: CAISEGSSYEQYF. The V and J genes are TRBV10-3 and TRBJ2-7; no reliable D call. The length of the CDR3 is 13 residues. The germline CDR1 and CDR2 sequences are ENHRY and SYGVKD. Trimming took 2 bases from V and 0 from J, leaving 5 bases between them.

The chain is built from TRBV21-1 and TRBJ2-2. TRBV21-1 is termed a pseudogene. There are 15 residues in the CDR3. CDR3 sequence (DNA): TGTGCCAGCAGCCCGGGACGGAGATTTTTTGGGGAGCTGTTTTTT. It encodes CASSPGRRFFGELFF.

By sample fraction, this clone is large. The chain employs TRBV9 and TRBJ2-7, with D possibly matching TRBD1 (5 bases). V was pared by 0 bases and J by 3 bases, with 7 bases between. Germline V gene lookup returns CDR1 SGDLS and CDR2 YYNGEE. The CDR3 has 13 amino acids. CDR3 sequence: CASSVAGHYEQYF. In DNA form, the CDR3 reads TGTGCCAGCAGCGTAGCAGGGCACTACGAGCAGTACTTC.

The gene calls are TRBV4-1 and TRBJ1-6, with D perhaps TRBD1 (5 bases). Germline V gene sequence: CDR1 MGHRA, CDR2 YSYEKL. The CDR3 covers 15 residues. The V end was cut by 4 bases, the J end by 4 bases, with 11 bases between. The CDR3 sequence: CASSPEGQYNSPLHF. For the CDR3, the DNA is TGCGCCAGCAGCCCAGAGGGGCAGTATAATTCACCCCTCCACTTT.

This clone has only one observation. The CDR3 protein is CASSQGTEKNYGYTF. The CDR3, as DNA: TGTGCCAGCAGCCAAGGGACAGAAAAAAACTATGGCTACACCTTC. This chain joins TRBV3-1 (or the pseudogene TRBV3-2) and TRBJ1-2; tentative D call: TRBD1 (6 bases). Germline-derived CDR1 and CDR2 are LGHDT and YNNKEL (reference sequence). With 1 base removed from V and 2 bases from J, the gap between germline ends came to 11 bases. The CDR3 runs 15 residues.

The chain recombines TRBV24-1 with TRBJ1-6, with D perhaps TRBD1 (5 bases). Per the germline V gene, CDR1 is KGHDR and CDR2 is SFDVKD. V was cut by 6 bases and J by 8 bases, with 10 bases left in between. The CDR3 loop spans 13 amino acids. CDR3 region: CATSSGRYSPLHF. The CDR3 nucleotides read TGTGCCACCAGTTCAGGGCGGTATTCACCCCTCCACTTT.

The J gene is TRBJ2-2, the V gene TRBV13; D not certain. Per the germline V gene, CDR1 is PRHDT and CDR2 is FYEKMQ (reference sequence). V lost 2 bases and J 7 bases, leaving 5 bases between the germline ends. CDR3 length: 12 amino acids. The CDR3 loop is CASSLTNGELFF. As DNA, the CDR3 is TGTGCCAGCAGCTTAACTAACGGGGAGCTGTTTTTT.

The V gene is TRBV10-1, the J gene TRBJ1-2, with TRBD1 identical over 7 bases. The trim removed 2 bases at V and 8 bases at J, leaving 5 bases unmatched. The germline V gene encodes CDR1 WNHNN and CDR2 SYGVQD (reference sequence). CDR3 length equals 13 residues. CDR3 in amino acids: CASSETNRGGYTF. For the CDR3, the DNA is TGCGCCAGCAGTGAGACCAACAGGGGCGGCTACACCTTC.

The sample holds one count of this clone. This chain joins TRBV4-1 and TRBJ2-1; the match to TRBD2 covers 10 bases. The V gene's germline CDR1 is MGHRA and CDR2 YSYEKL. The trim removed 0 bases at V and 0 bases at J, leaving 8 bases unmatched. This CDR3 spans 19 amino acids. CDR3 nucleotide sequence: TGCGCCAGCAGCCAAGATCCCCTAGCGGGGGCCAGCTCCTACAATGAGCAGTTCTTC. Its translation: CASSQDPLAGASSYNEQFF.

CDR3 DNA sequence: TGCACCAGCAGCCCTCCCGTGCGGGGGCCTGCCTACGAGCAGTACTTC. The encoded protein is CTSSPPVRGPAYEQYF. This sequence joins TRBV1 and TRBJ2-7; no check of the table's D call, TRBD2, against the DNA was made. TRBV1 is noted as a pseudogene. The CDR3 consists of 16 residues.

V is TRBV7-9 and J is TRBJ1-2; TRBD1 agrees at 7 bases. The CDR3 is 12 amino acids. Germline CDR1 is SEHNR and CDR2 is FQNEAQ (reference sequence). The trim removed 5 bases at V and 8 bases at J, leaving 5 bases unmatched. In DNA, the CDR3 is TGTGCCAGCAGCCCCCGACAGGGCGGCTACACCTTC. Translating it yields CASSPRQGGYTF.

The chain employs TRBV7-9 and TRBJ2-4, with 7 bases that match TRBD1. The CDR3 spans 15 residues. CDR1 SEHNR and CDR2 FQNEAQ come from the germline V gene (reference sequence). The V gene end was trimmed by 4 bases and the J gene end by 7 bases; junction bases not matched to a gene: 10. The CDR3 reads CASSSTQGNRNIQYF. CDR3 DNA sequence: TGTGCCAGCAGCTCCACACAGGGGAATAGGAACATTCAGTACTTC.